The subject of this entry is one TCR beta chain. Trimming removed 10 bases at V and 5 bases at J, with 6 bases between. CDR1 and CDR2 from the germline V gene are MRHNA and SNTAGT. The CDR3 runs 10 residues. The sample comes from a study of radiotherapy plus CTLA-4 blockade in lung cancer. Assay: immunoSEQ multiplex PCR; the TCRdb copy retains only in-frame clones and omits some. The repertoire includes 95,000 to 150,000 clones, 85% to 90% of them detected once, and roughly 6.9% sits in the top ten. The V and J genes are TRBV6-4 and TRBJ1-5; no clear D. Source: peripheral blood, taken from a patient treated with radiotherapy plus ipilimumab. This sequence was found in a human donor with non-small cell lung cancer that progressed on radiotherapy plus ipilimumab. The chain's CDR3 is CATPDQPQHF. The CDR3 bases are TGTGCCACCCCAGATCAGCCCCAGCATTTT.